The 10 T cell receptor beta chains in this list originate from one sample, sequenced in a study of blood T cell repertoires in COVID-19. Measured with immunoSEQ multiplex PCR; TCRdb has only the in-frame clones, and not every one. The data show roughly 380,000 clones, around 91% seen once. Sequencing was performed on peripheral blood. The receptor source for this set is a woman aged 40 to 50 with COVID-19, enrolled during active disease.

The genes are TRBV11-2 and TRBJ1-2; D is unresolved. The CDR3 length is 14 residues. Trimming left V 0 bases short and J 1 base short, with 6 bases between. CDR1 is SGHAT, CDR2 FQNNGV, per germline. The CDR3 protein is CASSLDQNNYGYTF. The CDR3 DNA reads TGTGCCAGCAGCTTAGACCAAAATAACTATGGCTACACCTTC.

The chain couples TRBV25-1 to TRBJ1-2; a possible D gene is TRBD1 (5 bases). The V end lost 9 bases, the J end lost 8 bases, and 19 bases lay between the germline ends. Germline V gene sequence: CDR1 MGHDK, CDR2 SYGVNS. This CDR3 spans 13 amino acids. CDR3 amino acids: CASSRTSLLGYTF. The CDR3 nucleotides are TGTGCCAGTTCGAGGACATCTCTACTAGGCTACACCTTC.

The J gene is TRBJ2-1, the V gene TRBV6-5; 7 nucleotides line up with TRBD1. The CDR3 extends over 13 amino acids. With 2 bases clipped from V and 7 bases from J, the junction kept 2 bases outside the gene matches. Germline lookup yields CDR1 MNHEY and CDR2 SVGAGI. CDR3 in amino acids: CASSYVRGNEQFF. The DNA of the CDR3 is TGTGCCAGCAGTTACGTCAGGGGGAATGAGCAGTTCTTC.

The CDR3 protein is CASSLTGTTYEQYF. CDR3 coding DNA: TGTGCCAGCAGTTTAACCGGGACAACCTACGAGCAGTACTTC. The V call is TRBV27, the J call TRBJ2-7; perhaps TRBD1 as D (6 bases). Germline CDR1 MNHEY, CDR2 SMNVEV (reference sequence). Trimming stripped 2 bases from V and 2 bases from J, with 10 bases between. The CDR3 loop spans 14 amino acids.

This clone has a handful of counts. The J gene is TRBJ1-2, the V gene TRBV28; D may be TRBD1 (5 bases). Germline CDR1 is MDHEN and CDR2 is SYDVKM. V shed 2 bases and J shed 5 bases, with 15 bases lying between them. This CDR3 contains 15 residues. In nucleotides, the CDR3 is TGTGCCAGCAGTTTAGGTGGAGGGGAGGAGTATGGCTACACCTTC. It translates to CASSLGGGEEYGYTF.

The chain is built from TRBV7-9 and TRBJ1-2; D is ambiguous. Germline V gives CDR1 SEHNR, CDR2 FQNEAQ (reference sequence). The CDR3 extends over 17 amino acids. V lost 4 bases and J lost 1, with 19 bases in between. The chain's CDR3 is CASSSQTGGSFNYGYTF. The CDR3 nucleotides read TGTGCCAGCAGCTCACAAACGGGAGGCAGTTTTAACTATGGCTACACCTTC.

Only one count was recorded for this clone. The CDR3 region is CASSLVMGRSPLHF. The CDR3 nucleotides read TGTGCCAGCAGTTTAGTTATGGGGCGATCACCCCTCCACTTT. The chain has TRBV27 and TRBJ1-6; possibly TRBD1 for D (5 bases). V was trimmed by 2 bases and J by 10 bases, leaving 12 bases between them. CDR1 is MNHEY and CDR2 is SMNVEV in the germline V gene (reference sequence). The CDR3 length is 14 residues.

The chain uses TRBV19 and TRBJ2-3; 9 nucleotides agree with TRBD2. Unmatched junction bases numbered 10, after V lost 3 bases and J lost 3 bases. Germline-derived CDR1 and CDR2 are LNHDA and SQIVND (reference sequence). The CDR3 contains 17 residues. The CDR3 loop reads CASSIRWRGGITDTQYF. CDR3 DNA sequence: TGTGCCAGTAGTATCCGGTGGCGGGGGGGCATAACAGATACGCAGTATTTT.

The chain combines TRBV5-6 with TRBJ1-1; D perhaps matches TRBD1 (5 bases). This CDR3 is 16 amino acids long. Trimming cost V 0 bases and J 2 bases, with 14 bases left between them. CDR1 SGHDT and CDR2 YYEEEE come from the germline V gene. CDR3 sequence reads: CASSLEGLGPNTEAFF. Here the CDR3 DNA reads TGTGCCAGCAGCTTGGAGGGGCTGGGCCCCAACACTGAAGCTTTCTTT.

The chain carries TRBV5-6 and TRBJ1-3, with TRBD1 matching 9 bases. The CDR3 runs 16 residues. Germline trimming cut 0 bases from V and 4 bases from J; bases unmatched to any gene: 5. The germline V gene encodes CDR1 SGHDT and CDR2 YYEEEE. The CDR3 DNA reads as TGTGCCAGCAGCTTGGAACAGGGGGCGTCCGGAAACACCATATATTTT. It specifies CASSLEQGASGNTIYF.